These 7 T cell receptor beta chains were all obtained from the same sample, sequenced in a study of T cell responses to AZD1222 COVID-19 vaccine. Produced via immunoSEQ multiplex PCR; TCRdb's table is partial and in-frame only. The sample has approximately 70,000 clones; around three quarters are singletons. Specimen: peripheral blood, collected 28 days after the second AZD1222 dose. All receptors come from an adult who received the AZD1222 COVID-19 vaccine.

The sample holds a few counts of this clone. This chain joins TRBV5-6 and TRBJ1-5; 9 bases map to TRBD1. CDR1 and CDR2 (germline): SGHDT, YYEEEE. With 1 base clipped from V and 2 bases from J, the junction kept 7 bases outside the gene matches. This CDR3 is 17 amino acids long. Written as DNA, the CDR3 is TGTGCCAGCAGCTTGTTACAGGGGGCGATGGGCAATCAGCCCCAGCATTTT. This encodes CASSLLQGAMGNQPQHF.

This clone was detected many times. The J gene is TRBJ2-1, the V gene TRBV6-4, with D perhaps matching TRBD2 (5 bases). Germline V gene lookup returns CDR1 MRHNA and CDR2 SNTAGT. The CDR3 covers 15 residues. V gave up 4 bases and J gave up 1 base, with 11 bases separating them. This CDR3 is CASSAGVGSYNEQFF. CDR3 nucleotides: TGTGCCAGCAGTGCCGGGGTCGGGTCCTACAATGAGCAGTTCTTC.

This chain connects TRBV20-1 to TRBJ2-1; 8 nucleotides match TRBD1. Germline loops: CDR1 DFQATT, CDR2 SNEGSKA (reference sequence). The CDR3 is 21 amino acids. V was clipped by 3 bases and J by 0 bases; unmatched bases: 22. The CDR3 here is CSASGQGALSGPVLSYNEQFF. The CDR3 nucleotides are TGCAGTGCTAGTGGGCAGGGGGCCCTATCGGGACCAGTACTCTCCTACAATGAGCAGTTCTTC.

The gene calls are TRBV5-1 and TRBJ2-2; 8 bases match TRBD2. The junction had 7 bases not matched to a gene; V was cut back by 4 bases and J by 2 bases. Germline-derived CDR1 and CDR2 are SGHRS and YFSETQ. This CDR3 comprises 16 residues. CDR3 region: CASSTRGGLNTGELFF. CDR3 in DNA: TGCGCCAGCAGCACCCGGGGGGGGCTCAACACCGGGGAGCTGTTTTTT.

This clone was found a few times. V usage is TRBV3-1 (or the pseudogene TRBV3-2) and J usage is TRBJ1-2, with D possibly TRBD1 on 5 matching bases. CDR3 length: 16 residues. V dropped 3 bases and J dropped 8 bases, with 22 bases sitting between them. Looked up from germline, CDR1 is LGHDT and CDR2 is YNNKEL (reference sequence). DNA of the CDR3: TGTGCCAGCAGCCAGGATCTCGGGGGTGCGCGGAGCGGCTACACCTTC. This translates into CASSQDLGGARSGYTF.

The chain employs TRBV7-9 and TRBJ1-2; maybe TRBD1 (5 bases). Germline CDR1 and CDR2: SEHNR and FQNEAQ (reference sequence). The CDR3 is 13 amino acids. The V end was cut by 5 bases, the J end by 4 bases, with 11 bases between. CDR3 residues: CASSDRDLYGYTF. Here the CDR3 DNA reads TGTGCCAGCAGCGACCGGGACCTCTATGGCTACACCTTC.

The rearrangement links TRBV19 to TRBJ2-5; TRBD2 matches at 13 bases. Trimming removed 4 bases from V and 2 bases from J; junction bases left unmatched: 4. This CDR3 contains 16 residues. CDR1 and CDR2 (germline): LNHDA, SQIVND (reference sequence). CDR3 region: CASSTGLAGFQETQYF. The CDR3 nucleotides read TGTGCCAGTAGTACGGGACTAGCGGGGTTTCAAGAGACCCAGTACTTC.